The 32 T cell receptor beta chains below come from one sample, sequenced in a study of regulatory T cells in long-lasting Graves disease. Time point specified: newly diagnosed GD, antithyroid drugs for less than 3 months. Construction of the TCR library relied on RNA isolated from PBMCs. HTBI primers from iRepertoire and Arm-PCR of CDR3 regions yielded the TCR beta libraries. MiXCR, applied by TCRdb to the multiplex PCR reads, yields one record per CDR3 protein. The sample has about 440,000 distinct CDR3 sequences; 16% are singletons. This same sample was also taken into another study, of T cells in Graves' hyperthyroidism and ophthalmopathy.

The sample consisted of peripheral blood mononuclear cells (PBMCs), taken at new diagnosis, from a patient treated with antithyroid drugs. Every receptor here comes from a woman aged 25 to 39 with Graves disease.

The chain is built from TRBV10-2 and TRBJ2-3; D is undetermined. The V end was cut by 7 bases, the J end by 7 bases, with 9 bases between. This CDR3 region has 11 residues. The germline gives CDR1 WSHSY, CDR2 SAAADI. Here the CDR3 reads CASKLLNTQYF. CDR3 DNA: TGCGCCAGCAAGTTGTTGAATACGCAGTATTTT.

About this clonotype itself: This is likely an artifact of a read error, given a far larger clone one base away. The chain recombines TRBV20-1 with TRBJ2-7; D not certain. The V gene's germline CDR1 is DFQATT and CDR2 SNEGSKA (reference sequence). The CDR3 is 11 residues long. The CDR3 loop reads CSSGSHSEQYF. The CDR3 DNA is TGCAGCTCTGGATCACACAGTGAGCAGTACTTC.

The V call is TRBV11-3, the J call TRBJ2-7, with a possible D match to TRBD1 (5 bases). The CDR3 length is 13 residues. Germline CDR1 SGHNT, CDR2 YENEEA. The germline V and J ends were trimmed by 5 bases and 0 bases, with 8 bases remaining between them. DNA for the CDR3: TGTGCCAGCAGCCAGACAGCCTCCTACGAGCAGTACTTC. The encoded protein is CASSQTASYEQYF.

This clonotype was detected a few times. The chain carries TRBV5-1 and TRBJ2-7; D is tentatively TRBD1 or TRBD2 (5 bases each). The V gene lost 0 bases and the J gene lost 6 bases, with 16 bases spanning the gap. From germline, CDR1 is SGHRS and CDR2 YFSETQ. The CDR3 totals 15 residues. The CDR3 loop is CASSLAEGQGFEQYF. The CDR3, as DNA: TGCGCCAGCAGCTTGGCCGAGGGGCAGGGATTCGAGCAGTACTTC.

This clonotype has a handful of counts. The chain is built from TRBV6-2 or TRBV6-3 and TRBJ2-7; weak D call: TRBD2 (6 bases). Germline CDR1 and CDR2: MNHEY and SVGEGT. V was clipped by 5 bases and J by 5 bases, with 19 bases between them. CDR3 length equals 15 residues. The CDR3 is CASSTSGTGRHEQYF. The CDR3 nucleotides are TGTGCCAGCAGTACCTCCGGGACTGGCCGACACGAGCAGTACTTC.

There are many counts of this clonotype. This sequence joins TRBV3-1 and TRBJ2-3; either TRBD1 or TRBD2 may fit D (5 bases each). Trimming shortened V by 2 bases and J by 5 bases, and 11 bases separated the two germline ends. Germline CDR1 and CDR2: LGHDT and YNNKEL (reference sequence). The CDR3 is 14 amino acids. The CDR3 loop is CASSQRGALDTQYF. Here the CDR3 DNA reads TGTGCCAGCAGCCAAAGAGGGGCGCTAGATACGCAGTATTTT.

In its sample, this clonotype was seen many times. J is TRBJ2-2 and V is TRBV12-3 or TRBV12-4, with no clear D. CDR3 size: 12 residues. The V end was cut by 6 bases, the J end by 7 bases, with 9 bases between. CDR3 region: CASSPESGELFF. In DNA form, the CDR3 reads TGTGCCAGCAGCCCAGAAAGCGGGGAGCTGTTTTTT.

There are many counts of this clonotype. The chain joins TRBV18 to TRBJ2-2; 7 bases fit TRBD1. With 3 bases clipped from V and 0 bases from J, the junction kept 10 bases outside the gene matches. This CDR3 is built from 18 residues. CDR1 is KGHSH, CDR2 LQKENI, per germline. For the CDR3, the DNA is TGTGCCAGCTCACCGTTACCGGACAGGACCACGAACACCGGGGAGCTGTTTTTT. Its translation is CASSPLPDRTTNTGELFF.

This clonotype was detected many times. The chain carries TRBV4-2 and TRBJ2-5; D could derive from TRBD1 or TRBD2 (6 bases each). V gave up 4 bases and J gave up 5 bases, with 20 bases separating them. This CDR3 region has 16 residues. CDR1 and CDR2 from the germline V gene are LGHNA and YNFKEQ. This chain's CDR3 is CASSPERVGGAETQYF. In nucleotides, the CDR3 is TGTGCCAGCAGCCCGGAGAGGGTGGGGGGCGCGGAGACCCAGTACTTC.

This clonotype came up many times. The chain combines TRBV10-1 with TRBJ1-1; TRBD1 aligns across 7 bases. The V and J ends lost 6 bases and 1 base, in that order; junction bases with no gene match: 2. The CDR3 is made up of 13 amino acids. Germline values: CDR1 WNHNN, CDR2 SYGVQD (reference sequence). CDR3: CASRQGSNTEAFF. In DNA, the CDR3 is TGCGCCAGCAGACAGGGGTCGAACACTGAAGCTTTCTTT.

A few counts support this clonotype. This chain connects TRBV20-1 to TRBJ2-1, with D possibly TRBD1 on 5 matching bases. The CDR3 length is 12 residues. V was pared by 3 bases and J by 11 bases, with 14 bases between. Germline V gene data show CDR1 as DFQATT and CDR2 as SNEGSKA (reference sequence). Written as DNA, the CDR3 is TGCAGTGCTAGGGCCAGGGTGGATAAGCAGTTCTTC. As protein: CSARARVDKQFF.

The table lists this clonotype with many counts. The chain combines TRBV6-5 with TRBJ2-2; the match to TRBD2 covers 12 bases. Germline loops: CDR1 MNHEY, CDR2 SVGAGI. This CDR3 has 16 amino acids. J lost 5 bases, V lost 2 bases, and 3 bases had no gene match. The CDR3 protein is CASSYLGTSGTGELFF. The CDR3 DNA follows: TGTGCCAGCAGTTACCTCGGGACTAGCGGGACCGGGGAGCTGTTTTTT.

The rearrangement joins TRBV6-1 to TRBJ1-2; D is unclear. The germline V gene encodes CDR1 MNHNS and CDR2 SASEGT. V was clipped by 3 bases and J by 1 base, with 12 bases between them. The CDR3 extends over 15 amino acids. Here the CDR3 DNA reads TGTGCCAGCAGTGAGTGGCGCATTGATAACTATGGCTACACCTTC. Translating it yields CASSEWRIDNYGYTF.

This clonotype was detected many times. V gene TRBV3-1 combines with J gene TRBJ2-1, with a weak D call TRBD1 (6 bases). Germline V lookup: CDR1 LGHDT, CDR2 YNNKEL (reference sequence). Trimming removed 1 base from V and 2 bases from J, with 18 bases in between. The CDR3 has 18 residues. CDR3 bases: TGTGCCAGCAGCCAAGCGTACCAGAGGGCAGGGGCCTACAATGAGCAGTTCTTC. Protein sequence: CASSQAYQRAGAYNEQFF.

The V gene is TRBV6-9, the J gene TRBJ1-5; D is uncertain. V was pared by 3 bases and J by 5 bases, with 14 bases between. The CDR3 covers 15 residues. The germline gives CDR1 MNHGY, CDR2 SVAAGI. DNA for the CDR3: TGTGCCAGCAGTTACGGGCCCGAGGGTGATCAGCCCCAGCATTTT. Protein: CASSYGPEGDQPQHF.

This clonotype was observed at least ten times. CDR3 loop: CSAREGNSYEQYF. In DNA form, the CDR3 reads TGCAGTGCTAGAGAGGGGAACTCCTACGAGCAGTACTTC. The J gene is TRBJ2-7, the V gene TRBV20-1, with D unclear. Germline V gene data show CDR1 as DFQATT and CDR2 as SNEGSKA (reference sequence). This CDR3 comprises 13 residues. Deletions cut 0 bases from V and 0 bases from J, with 6 bases between.

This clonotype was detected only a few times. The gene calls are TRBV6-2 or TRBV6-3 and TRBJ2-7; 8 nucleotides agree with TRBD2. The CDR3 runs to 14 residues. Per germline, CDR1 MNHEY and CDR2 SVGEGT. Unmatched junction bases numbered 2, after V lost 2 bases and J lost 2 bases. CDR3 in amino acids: CASSYAGGPYEQYF. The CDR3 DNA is TGTGCCAGCAGTTACGCGGGGGGACCCTACGAGCAGTACTTC.

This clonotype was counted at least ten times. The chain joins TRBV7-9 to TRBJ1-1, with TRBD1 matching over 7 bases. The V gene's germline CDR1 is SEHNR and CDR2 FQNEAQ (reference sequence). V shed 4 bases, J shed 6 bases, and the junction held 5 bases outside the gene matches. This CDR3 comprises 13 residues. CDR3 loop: CASSSQGTPEAFF. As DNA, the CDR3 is TGTGCCAGCAGCTCACAGGGGACGCCTGAAGCTTTCTTT.

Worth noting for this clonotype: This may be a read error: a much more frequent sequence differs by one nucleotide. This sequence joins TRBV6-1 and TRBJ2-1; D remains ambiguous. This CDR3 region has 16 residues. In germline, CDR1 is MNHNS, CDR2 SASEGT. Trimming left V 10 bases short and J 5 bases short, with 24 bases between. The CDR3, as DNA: TGTGCCACATATCAACTTAAGGCAGGACCTGACAATGAGCAGTTCTTC. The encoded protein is CATYQLKAGPDNEQFF.

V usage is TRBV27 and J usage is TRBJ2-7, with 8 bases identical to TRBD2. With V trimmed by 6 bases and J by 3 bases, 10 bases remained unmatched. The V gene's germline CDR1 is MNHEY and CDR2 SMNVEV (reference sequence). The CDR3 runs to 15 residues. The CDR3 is CASRGTGGAFYEQYF. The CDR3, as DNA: TGTGCCAGCAGGGGAACCGGGGGGGCTTTCTACGAGCAGTACTTC.

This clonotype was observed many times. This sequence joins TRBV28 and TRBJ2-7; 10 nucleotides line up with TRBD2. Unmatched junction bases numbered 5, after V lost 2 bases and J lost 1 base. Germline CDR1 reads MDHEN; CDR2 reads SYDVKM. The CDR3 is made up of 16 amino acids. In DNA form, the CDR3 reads TGTGCCAGCAGTTTAATAGCGGGAGGAGGTTCCTACGAGCAGTACTTC. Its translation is CASSLIAGGGSYEQYF.

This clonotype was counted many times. DNA for the CDR3: TGTGCCAGCAGCTTCCCCGCGCGGGGATATACGCAGTATTTT. It is translated as CASSFPARGYTQYF. The chain recombines TRBV7-2 with TRBJ2-3, with TRBD2 as a possible D gene (6 bases). Germline values: CDR1 SGHTA, CDR2 FQGNSA. The CDR3 extends over 14 amino acids. With 3 bases removed from V and 7 bases from J, the gap between germline ends came to 14 bases. The full variable domain, completed using reference TRBV7-2 and TRBJ2-3, is GAGVSQSPSNKVTEKGKDVELRCDPISGHTALYWYRQSLGQGLEFLIYFQGNSAPDKSGLPSDRFSAERTGGSVSTLTIQRTQQEDSAVYLCASSFPARGYTQYFGPGTRLTVL.

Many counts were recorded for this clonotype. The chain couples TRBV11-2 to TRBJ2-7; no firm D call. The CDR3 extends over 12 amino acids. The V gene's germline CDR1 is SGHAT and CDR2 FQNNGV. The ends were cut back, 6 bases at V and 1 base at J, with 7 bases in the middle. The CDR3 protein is CASSRWSYEQYF. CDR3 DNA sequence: TGTGCCAGCAGTCGGTGGTCCTACGAGCAGTACTTC.

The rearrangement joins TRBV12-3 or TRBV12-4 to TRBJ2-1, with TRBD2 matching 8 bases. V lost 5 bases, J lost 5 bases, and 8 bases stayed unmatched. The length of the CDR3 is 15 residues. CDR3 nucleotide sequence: TGTGCCAGCAGTACATCAGCGGGAGTTAACAATGAGCAGTTCTTC. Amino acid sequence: CASSTSAGVNNEQFF.

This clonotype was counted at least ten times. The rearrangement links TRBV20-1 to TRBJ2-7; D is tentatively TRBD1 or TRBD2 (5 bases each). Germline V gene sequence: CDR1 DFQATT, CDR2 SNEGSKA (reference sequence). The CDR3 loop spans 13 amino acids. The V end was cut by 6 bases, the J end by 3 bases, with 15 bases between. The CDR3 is CSASPGPRYEQYF. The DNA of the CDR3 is TGCAGTGCCTCCCCGGGACCTCGCTACGAGCAGTACTTC.

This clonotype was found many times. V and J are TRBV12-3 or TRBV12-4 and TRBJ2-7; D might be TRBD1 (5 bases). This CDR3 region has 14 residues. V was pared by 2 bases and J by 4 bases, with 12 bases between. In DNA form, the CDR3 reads TGTGCCAGCAGTTTAAGGGGTAACCTATACGAGCAGTACTTC. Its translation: CASSLRGNLYEQYF.

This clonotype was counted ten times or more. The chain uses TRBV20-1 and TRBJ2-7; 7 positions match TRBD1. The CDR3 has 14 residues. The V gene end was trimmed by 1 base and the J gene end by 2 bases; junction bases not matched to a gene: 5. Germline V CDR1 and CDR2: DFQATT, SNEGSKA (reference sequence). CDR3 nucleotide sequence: TGCAGTGCTAGAGTGGACAGGAACCCCTACGAGCAGTACTTC. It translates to CSARVDRNPYEQYF.

The CDR3 loop reads CASSQESRAGSYNEQFF. CDR3 coding DNA: TGTGCCAGCAGCCAAGAAAGCCGGGCCGGCTCCTACAATGAGCAGTTCTTC. J is TRBJ2-1 and V is TRBV3-1; no firm D call. The CDR3 consists of 17 residues. Trimming shortened V by 0 bases and J by 0 bases, and 12 bases separated the two germline ends. Germline V gene lookup returns CDR1 LGHDT and CDR2 YNNKEL (reference sequence).

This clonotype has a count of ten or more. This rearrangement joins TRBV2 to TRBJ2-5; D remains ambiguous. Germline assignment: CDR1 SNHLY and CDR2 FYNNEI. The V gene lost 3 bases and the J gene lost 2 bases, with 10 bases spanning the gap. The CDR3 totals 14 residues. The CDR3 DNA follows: TGTGCCAGCAGTGACTGGACCGTACAAGAGACCCAGTACTTC. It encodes CASSDWTVQETQYF.

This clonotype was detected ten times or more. The CDR3 region is CASSLGQRVYEQYF. DNA for the CDR3: TGTGCCAGCAGCTTGGGACAGCGGGTCTACGAGCAGTACTTC. The J gene is TRBJ2-7, the V gene TRBV7-2; maybe TRBD1 (7 bases). Germline assignment: CDR1 SGHTA and CDR2 FQGNSA. Between the trimmed V and J ends, which lost 3 bases and 3 bases, there was a span of 12 bases. This CDR3 spans 14 amino acids. The complete variable domain, with remaining parts taken from reference TRBV7-2 and TRBJ2-7, reads GAGVSQSPSNKVTEKGKDVELRCDPISGHTALYWYRQSLGQGLEFLIYFQGNSAPDKSGLPSDRFSAERTGGSVSTLTIQRTQQEDSAVYLCASSLGQRVYEQYFGPGTRLTVT.

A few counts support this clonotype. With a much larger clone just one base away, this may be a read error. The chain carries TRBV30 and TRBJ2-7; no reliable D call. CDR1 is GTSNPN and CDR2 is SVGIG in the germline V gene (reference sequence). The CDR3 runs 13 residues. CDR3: CAWSVAPGYEQCF. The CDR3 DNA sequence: TGTGCCTGGAGTGTTGCCCCCGGCTACGAGCAGTGCTTC.

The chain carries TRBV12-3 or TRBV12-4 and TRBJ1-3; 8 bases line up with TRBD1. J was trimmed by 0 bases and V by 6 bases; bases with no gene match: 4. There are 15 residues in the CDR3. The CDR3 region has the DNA TGTGCCAGCAGACGAACAGGGGGCTCTGGAAACACCATATATTTT. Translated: CASRRTGGSGNTIYF.